This T cell receptor beta chain was retrieved from a study of blood T cell repertoires in COVID-19. Germline values: CDR1 SGHDN, CDR2 FVKESK. There are 13 residues in the CDR3. V was clipped by 6 bases and J by 7 bases, with 12 bases between them. Assay used: immunoSEQ multiplex PCR; TCRdb lists only in-frame clones, some missing. The sample gives about 56,000 clones, 80% to 90% of which show up once; approximately 45% is in the top ten. The chain joins TRBV14 to TRBJ1-4, with unresolved D. The TCR was taken from an older woman with COVID-19, enrolled during active disease. What was sequenced was peripheral blood. The CDR3 spells CASRGTRGEKLFF. The CDR3 region has the DNA TGTGCCAGCAGAGGAACACGGGGTGAAAAACTGTTTTTT.